The rows below give T cell receptor beta chains drawn from one sample of a study of T-cell reconstitution after alpha-beta-depleted transplantation in children. TCRdb re-analysed the PCR reads in MiXCR, keeping a single row per CDR3 protein. The table lists some 840,000 distinct CDR3 sequences, roughly 15% of them singletons. The sample was PBMCs, mostly from graft donor cells, taken 360 days after TCRalphabeta/CD19-depleted stem cell transplant. The receptors derive from a male patient between 10 and 17 years old who had a stem cell transplant for acute lymphoblastic leukemia, so the T cells may come from the graft donor. CDR3s include the opening cysteine and the closing phenylalanine or tryptophan. Fields, in order: J gene, D gene, V gene, clone size, CDR3 DNA, CDR3 protein. The D gene is left open where the match is weak. Size is omitted from some rows. Given values are once, few, many or a class for expanded clones.

j_call: TRBJ2-1
d_call: .
v_call: TRBV18
clone_size: .
cdr3_nt: TGTGCCAGCTCACCACCCTCCTGGGGCCCCAATGAGCAGTTCTTC
cdr3_aa: CASSPPSWGPNEQFF

j_call: TRBJ2-7
d_call: .
v_call: TRBV5-1
clone_size: many
cdr3_nt: TGCGCCAGCAGCTCTTCCGGAGGGGACGAGCAGTACTTC
cdr3_aa: CASSSSGGDEQYF

j_call: TRBJ2-3
d_call: TRBD2
v_call: TRBV9
clone_size: many
cdr3_nt: TGTGCCAGCAGCGTAGGACTAGCGGGGGATACGCAGTATTTT
cdr3_aa: CASSVGLAGDTQYF

j_call: TRBJ2-7
d_call: .
v_call: TRBV3-1
clone_size: .
cdr3_nt: TGTGCCAGCAGCCGACCTACTATGAACGAGCAGTACTTC
cdr3_aa: CASSRPTMNEQYF

j_call: TRBJ1-5
d_call: .
v_call: TRBV7-9
clone_size: .
cdr3_nt: TGTGCCAGCAGCTCGGGACGTAATAGCAATCAGCCCCAGCATTTT
cdr3_aa: CASSSGRNSNQPQHF

j_call: TRBJ1-3
d_call: TRBD1
v_call: TRBV3-1
clone_size: few
cdr3_nt: TGTGCCAGCACCTTGACAGGGGCTGGAAACACCATATATTTT
cdr3_aa: CASTLTGAGNTIYF

j_call: TRBJ1-6
d_call: .
v_call: TRBV29-1
clone_size: few
cdr3_nt: TGCAGCGCCCGGTGGGGGGGGAATTCACCCCTCCACTTT
cdr3_aa: CSARWGGNSPLHF

j_call: TRBJ1-2
d_call: .
v_call: TRBV4-2
clone_size: .
cdr3_nt: TGTGCCAGCAGCCAAGATAGAACAGGAATTTATGGCTACACCTTC
cdr3_aa: CASSQDRTGIYGYTF

j_call: TRBJ1-1
d_call: TRBD1
v_call: TRBV19
clone_size: .
cdr3_nt: TGTGCCAGTAGAAGGGTTACAGGGGCGGCGAACACTGAAGCTTTCTTT
cdr3_aa: CASRRVTGAANTEAFF

j_call: TRBJ2-4
d_call: TRBD2
v_call: TRBV3-1
clone_size: few
cdr3_nt: TGTGCCAGCAGCCAAGGCGGGAGGACCAAAAACATTCAGTACTTC
cdr3_aa: CASSQGGRTKNIQYF

j_call: TRBJ1-5
d_call: TRBD1
v_call: TRBV27
clone_size: few
cdr3_nt: TGTGCCAGCAGTCATCAGGGGAAGGGGGCTAATCAGCCCCAGCATTTT
cdr3_aa: CASSHQGKGANQPQHF

j_call: TRBJ2-7
d_call: .
v_call: TRBV12-3/TRBV12-4
clone_size: .
cdr3_nt: TGTGCCAGCAGCTTGGGGCCGTGGGGGGAGCAGTACTTC
cdr3_aa: CASSLGPWGEQYF

j_call: TRBJ2-5
d_call: .
v_call: TRBV7-9
clone_size: many
cdr3_nt: TGTGCCAGCGCCCCCCCCAGAGAGACCCAGTACTTC
cdr3_aa: CASAPPRETQYF

j_call: TRBJ1-5
d_call: .
v_call: TRBV4-2
clone_size: few
cdr3_nt: TGTGCCAGCAGCCAAGAAGGAGGGGGAAACAATCAGCCCCAGCATTTT
cdr3_aa: CASSQEGGGNNQPQHF

j_call: TRBJ2-1
d_call: TRBD2
v_call: TRBV3-1
clone_size: .
cdr3_nt: TGTGCCAGCAGCTCTGCCCTTGGACTAGCGGGAGTTTGGAATGAGCAGTTCTTC
cdr3_aa: CASSSALGLAGVWNEQFF

j_call: TRBJ1-1
d_call: .
v_call: TRBV2
clone_size: .
cdr3_nt: TGTGCCAGCAGTGAAGAAGGACAGCTTGAAGCTTTCTTT
cdr3_aa: CASSEEGQLEAFF

j_call: TRBJ2-3
d_call: .
v_call: TRBV7-2
clone_size: .
cdr3_nt: TGTGCCAGCAGCTTACGGACTACCACAGATACGCAGTATTTT
cdr3_aa: CASSLRTTTDTQYF

j_call: TRBJ2-1
d_call: .
v_call: TRBV12-2
clone_size: few
cdr3_nt: TGTGCAAGTCGGGAACGGGAGCTCCAGGAGTTCTTC
cdr3_aa: CASRERELQEFF

j_call: TRBJ2-2
d_call: TRBD1
v_call: TRBV10-3
clone_size: few
cdr3_nt: TGTGCCATCAGTGGGTCCGACAGGGAAAACACCGGGGAGCTGTTTTTT
cdr3_aa: CAISGSDRENTGELFF

j_call: TRBJ2-6
d_call: .
v_call: TRBV24-1
clone_size: many
cdr3_nt: TGTGCCACCAGTGATAGCCCCTACGGACGCTCTGGGGCCAACGTCCTGACTTTC
cdr3_aa: CATSDSPYGRSGANVLTF

j_call: TRBJ2-7
d_call: TRBD1
v_call: TRBV12-3/TRBV12-4
clone_size: .
cdr3_nt: TGTGCCAGCAGTTCCGAGACAGGGACGTACGAGCAGTACTTC
cdr3_aa: CASSSETGTYEQYF

j_call: TRBJ2-1
d_call: TRBD2
v_call: TRBV12-3/TRBV12-4
clone_size: many
cdr3_nt: TGTGCCAGCAGTCCGAGCGGGAGAGCGGTCAATGAGCAGTTCTTC
cdr3_aa: CASSPSGRAVNEQFF

j_call: TRBJ2-7
d_call: .
v_call: TRBV9
clone_size: .
cdr3_nt: TGTGCCAGCAGCTATGGGGACTCTCCACCCTACGAGCAGTACTTC
cdr3_aa: CASSYGDSPPYEQYF

j_call: TRBJ2-3
d_call: .
v_call: TRBV13
clone_size: few
cdr3_nt: TGTGCCAGCAGCTCAACGGGAGAAGATACGCAGTATTTT
cdr3_aa: CASSSTGEDTQYF

j_call: TRBJ2-3
d_call: TRBD2
v_call: TRBV27
clone_size: .
cdr3_nt: TGTGCCAGCAGTTTGGATGGGAAAGGGACTAGGGCAGATACGCAGTATTTT
cdr3_aa: CASSLDGKGTRADTQYF

j_call: TRBJ2-7
d_call: .
v_call: TRBV10-3
clone_size: few
cdr3_nt: TGTGCCATCAGTGACCCTTCAGACGTGCTAAGGAACGAGCAGTACTTC
cdr3_aa: CAISDPSDVLRNEQYF

j_call: TRBJ2-1
d_call: TRBD2
v_call: TRBV7-8
clone_size: few
cdr3_nt: TGTGCCAGCAGTTTCGCTAGCGGGAGGGCCGGTGAGCAGTTCTTC
cdr3_aa: CASSFASGRAGEQFF

j_call: TRBJ2-1
d_call: .
v_call: TRBV4-1
clone_size: many
cdr3_nt: TGCGCCAGCAGCCAAGATTGGGCCCGTTCCAATGAGCAGTTCTTC
cdr3_aa: CASSQDWARSNEQFF

j_call: TRBJ1-1
d_call: .
v_call: TRBV20-1
clone_size: many
cdr3_nt: TGCAGTGCTAGAGAAACCTGGGCCGTGAACACTGAAGCTTTCTTT
cdr3_aa: CSARETWAVNTEAFF

j_call: TRBJ2-7
d_call: .
v_call: TRBV4-1
clone_size: .
cdr3_nt: TGCGCCAGCAGCCAGTTCCTCGGACGGGTTAACGGAGCGGACGAGCAGTACTTC
cdr3_aa: CASSQFLGRVNGADEQYF

j_call: TRBJ1-5
d_call: .
v_call: TRBV4-1
clone_size: .
cdr3_nt: TGCGCCAGCAGCGCAGCCCCGGGTCAGCCCCAGCATTTT
cdr3_aa: CASSAAPGQPQHF

j_call: TRBJ2-5
d_call: TRBD2
v_call: TRBV20-1
clone_size: .
cdr3_nt: TGCAGTGCTACCGGACTAGCGAAGCAAGAGACCCAGTACTTC
cdr3_aa: CSATGLAKQETQYF